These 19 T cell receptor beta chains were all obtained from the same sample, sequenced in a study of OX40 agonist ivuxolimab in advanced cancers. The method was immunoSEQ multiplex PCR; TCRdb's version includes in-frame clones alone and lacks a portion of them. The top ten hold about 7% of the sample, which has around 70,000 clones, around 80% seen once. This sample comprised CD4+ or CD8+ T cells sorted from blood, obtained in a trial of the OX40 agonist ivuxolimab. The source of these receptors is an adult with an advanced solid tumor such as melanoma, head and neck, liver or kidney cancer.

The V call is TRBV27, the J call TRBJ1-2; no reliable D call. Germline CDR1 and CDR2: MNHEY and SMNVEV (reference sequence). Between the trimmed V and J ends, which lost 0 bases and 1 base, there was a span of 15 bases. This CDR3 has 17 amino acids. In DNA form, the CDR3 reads TGTGCCAGCAGTTTATCGGCCCGGTGGGGAGTTAACTATGGCTACACCTTC. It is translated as CASSLSARWGVNYGYTF.

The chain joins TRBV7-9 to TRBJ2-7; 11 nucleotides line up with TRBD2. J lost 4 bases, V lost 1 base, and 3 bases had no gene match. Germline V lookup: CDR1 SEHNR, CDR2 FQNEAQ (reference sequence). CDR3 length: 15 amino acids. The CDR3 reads CASSLGLAGGYEQYF. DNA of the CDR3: TGTGCCAGCAGCTTAGGCCTAGCGGGAGGATACGAGCAGTACTTC. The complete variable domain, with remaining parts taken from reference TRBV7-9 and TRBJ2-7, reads DTGVSQNPRHKITKRGQNVTFRCDPISEHNRLYWYRQTLGQGPEFLTYFQNEAQLEKSRLLSDRFSAERPKGSFSTLEIQRTEQGDSAMYLCASSLGLAGGYEQYFGPGTRLTVT.

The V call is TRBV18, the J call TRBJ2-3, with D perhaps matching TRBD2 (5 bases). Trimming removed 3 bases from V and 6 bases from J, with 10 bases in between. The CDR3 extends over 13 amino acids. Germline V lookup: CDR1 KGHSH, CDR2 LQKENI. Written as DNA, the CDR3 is TGTGCCAGCTCACCGGAGGTACAGGATACGCAGTATTTT. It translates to CASSPEVQDTQYF.

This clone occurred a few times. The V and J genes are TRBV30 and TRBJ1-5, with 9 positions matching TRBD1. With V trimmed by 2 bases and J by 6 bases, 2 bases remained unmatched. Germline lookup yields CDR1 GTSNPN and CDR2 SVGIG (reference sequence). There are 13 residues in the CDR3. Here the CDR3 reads CAWSTGGSQPQHF. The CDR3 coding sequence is TGTGCCTGGAGTACAGGGGGCAGTCAGCCCCAGCATTTT.

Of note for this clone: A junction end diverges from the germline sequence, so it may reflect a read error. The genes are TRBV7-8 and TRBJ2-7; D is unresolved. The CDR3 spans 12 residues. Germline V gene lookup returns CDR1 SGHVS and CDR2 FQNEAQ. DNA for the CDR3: TGTGCCAGCAGCTCCCTGAACTACCAGCAGTACTTC. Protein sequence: CASSSLNYQQYF.

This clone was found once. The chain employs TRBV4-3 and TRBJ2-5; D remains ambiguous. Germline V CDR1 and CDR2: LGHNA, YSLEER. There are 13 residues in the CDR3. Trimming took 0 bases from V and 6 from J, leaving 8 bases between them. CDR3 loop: CASSQDLGKTQYF. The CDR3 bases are TGCGCCAGCAGCCAAGATCTTGGAAAGACCCAGTACTTC.

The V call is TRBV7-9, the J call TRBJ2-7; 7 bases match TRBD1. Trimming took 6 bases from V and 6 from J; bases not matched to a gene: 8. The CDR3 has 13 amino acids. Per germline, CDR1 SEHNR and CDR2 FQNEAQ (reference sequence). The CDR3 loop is CASSRDPGGEQYF. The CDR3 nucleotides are TGTGCCAGCAGTCGAGATCCAGGGGGCGAGCAGTACTTC.

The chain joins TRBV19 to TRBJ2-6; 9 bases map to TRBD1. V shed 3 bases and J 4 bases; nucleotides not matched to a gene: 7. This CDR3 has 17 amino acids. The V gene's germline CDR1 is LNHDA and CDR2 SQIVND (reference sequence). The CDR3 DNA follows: TGTGCCAGTAGTATCCGGGACAGGGACGTCGGGGCCAACGTCCTGACTTTC. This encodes CASSIRDRDVGANVLTF.

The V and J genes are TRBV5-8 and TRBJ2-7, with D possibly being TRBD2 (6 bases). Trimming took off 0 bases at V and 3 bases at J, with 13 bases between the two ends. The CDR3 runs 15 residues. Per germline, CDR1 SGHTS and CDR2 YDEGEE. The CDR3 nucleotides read TGTGCCAGCAGCTTGGAGCCGGCTAGCGTCTACGAGCAGTACTTC. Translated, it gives CASSLEPASVYEQYF.

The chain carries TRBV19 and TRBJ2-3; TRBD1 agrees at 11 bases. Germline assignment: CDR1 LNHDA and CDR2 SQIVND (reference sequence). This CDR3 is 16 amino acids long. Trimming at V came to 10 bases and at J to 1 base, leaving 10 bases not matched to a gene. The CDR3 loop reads CATRDRGESGTDTQYF. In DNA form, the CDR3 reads TGTGCCACCAGGGACAGGGGGGAAAGTGGCACAGATACGCAGTATTTT.

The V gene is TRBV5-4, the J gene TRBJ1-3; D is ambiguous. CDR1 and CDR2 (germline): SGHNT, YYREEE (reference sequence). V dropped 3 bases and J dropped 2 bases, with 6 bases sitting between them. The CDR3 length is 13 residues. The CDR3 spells CASSSSPGNTIYF. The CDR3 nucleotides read TGTGCCAGCAGCTCGAGTCCTGGAAACACCATATATTTT.

In DNA form, the CDR3 reads TGTGCCAGCAGTCTCGACAGGGGGCATGTGCAGTTCTTC. It specifies CASSLDRGHVQFF. The chain recombines TRBV6-5 with TRBJ2-1; 10 positions agree with TRBD1. With 5 bases clipped from V and 12 bases from J, the junction kept 7 bases outside the gene matches. Germline V lookup: CDR1 MNHEY, CDR2 SVGAGI. The CDR3 runs to 13 residues.

The DNA for the CDR3 is TGTGCCAGCAGTTCACGGGACACCTATGGCTACACCTTC. Protein sequence: CASSSRDTYGYTF. The chain links TRBV28 to TRBJ1-2, with D possibly being TRBD1 (6 bases). V was cut by 4 bases and J by 4 bases, with 10 bases left in between. This CDR3 region has 13 residues. From germline, CDR1 is MDHEN and CDR2 SYDVKM.

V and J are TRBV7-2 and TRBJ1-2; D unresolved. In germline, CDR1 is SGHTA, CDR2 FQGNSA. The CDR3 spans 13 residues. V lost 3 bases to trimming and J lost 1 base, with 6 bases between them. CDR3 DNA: TGTGCCAGCAGCTTTACCTATAACTATGGCTACACCTTC. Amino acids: CASSFTYNYGYTF.

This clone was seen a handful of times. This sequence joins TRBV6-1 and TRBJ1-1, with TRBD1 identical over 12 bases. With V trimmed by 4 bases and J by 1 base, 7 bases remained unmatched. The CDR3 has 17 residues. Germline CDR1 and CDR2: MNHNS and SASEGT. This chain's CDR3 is CASSGWDRGRGNTEAFF. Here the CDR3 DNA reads TGTGCCAGCAGTGGATGGGACAGGGGGCGAGGGAACACTGAAGCTTTCTTT.

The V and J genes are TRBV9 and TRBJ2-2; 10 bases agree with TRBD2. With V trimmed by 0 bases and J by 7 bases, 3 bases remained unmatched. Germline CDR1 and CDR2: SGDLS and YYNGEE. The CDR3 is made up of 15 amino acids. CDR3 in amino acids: CASSVGSSGGGELFF. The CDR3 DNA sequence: TGTGCCAGCAGCGTAGGGTCTAGCGGGGGCGGGGAGCTGTTTTTT. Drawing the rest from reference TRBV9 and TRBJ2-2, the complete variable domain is DSGVTQTPKHLITATGQRVTLRCSPRSGDLSVYWYQQSLDQGLQFLIQYYNGEERAKGNILERFSAQQFPDLHSELNLSSLELGDSALYFCASSVGSSGGGELFFGEGSRLTVL.

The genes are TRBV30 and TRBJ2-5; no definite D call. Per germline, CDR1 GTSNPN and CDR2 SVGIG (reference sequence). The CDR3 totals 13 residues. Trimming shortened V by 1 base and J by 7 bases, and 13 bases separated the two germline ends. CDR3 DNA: TGTGCCTGGAGTGGTAGTAGTAGGGTGACCCAGTACTTC. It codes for CAWSGSSRVTQYF.

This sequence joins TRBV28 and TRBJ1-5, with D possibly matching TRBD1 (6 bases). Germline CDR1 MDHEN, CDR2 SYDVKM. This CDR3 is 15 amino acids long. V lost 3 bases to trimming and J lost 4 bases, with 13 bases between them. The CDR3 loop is CASSLVAGANQPQHF. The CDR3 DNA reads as TGTGCCAGCAGTTTGGTGGCGGGGGCAAATCAGCCCCAGCATTTT. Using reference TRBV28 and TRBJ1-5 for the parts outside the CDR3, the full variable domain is DVKVTQSSRYLVKRTGEKVFLECVQDMDHENMFWYRQDPGLGLRLIYFSYDVKMKEKGDIPEGYSVSREKKERFSLILESASTNQTSMYLCASSLVAGANQPQHFGDGTRLSIL.

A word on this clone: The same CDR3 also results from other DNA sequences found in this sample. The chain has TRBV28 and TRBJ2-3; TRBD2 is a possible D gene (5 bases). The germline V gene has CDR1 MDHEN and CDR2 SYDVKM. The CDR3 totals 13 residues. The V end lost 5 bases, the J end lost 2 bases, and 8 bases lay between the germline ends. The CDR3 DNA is TGTGCCAGCAGTCGGACTTCCACAGATACGCAGTATTTT. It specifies CASSRTSTDTQYF.